A selection of T cell receptor beta chains follows, all from one sample in a study of neurological immune-mediated disorders. TCRdb called the 5' RACE reads again in MiXCR, with one record for every CDR3 protein. The table records tens of thousands of distinct CDR3 sequences, almost 6% of them present only once. The specimen was PBMCs. The receptors derive from a woman in her sixties or seventies with multiple sclerosis. Both conserved end residues are trimmed from each CDR3.

v_call	j_call	cdr3_aa
TRBV5-1	TRBJ2-2	ASSLARGVTGELF
TRBV20-1	TRBJ1-3	SAKDGFSGNTIY
TRBV20-1	TRBJ1-4	SAGEGGEKLF
TRBV20-1	TRBJ2-5	RSSRMAPHIHGTQY
TRBV7-2	TRBJ1-6	ASSSARTLH
TRBV11-2	TRBJ2-1	ASSNEGQGQSSSYNEQF
TRBV5-1	TRBJ2-1	ASSHGQGANEQF
TRBV6-2/TRBV6-3	TRBJ1-1	ASSYSPGLVSTEAF
TRBV12-3/TRBV12-4	TRBJ1-4	ASSFRGGGEKLF
TRBV11-3	TRBJ2-2	ASSLGTVGTGELF
TRBV27	TRBJ2-7	ASSTRDGSYEQY
TRBV7-6	TRBJ1-1	ASSLSGAMNTEAF
TRBV20-1	TRBJ1-4	SYRKEGEKLF
TRBV25-1	TRBJ1-1	ASRPIGLNTEAF
TRBV20-1	TRBJ1-3	SAPDRLMDSGNTIY
TRBV3-1	TRBJ2-3	ASSRRGSGNTDTQY
TRBV11-2	TRBJ2-3	ASSLEGLVGTDTQY
TRBV3-1	TRBJ2-7	ASRPNDRTYEQY
TRBV5-1	TRBJ2-6	ASSSAGGQKMSIGANVLT
TRBV7-7	TRBJ2-1	ASSLSSGVPNEQF
TRBV15	TRBJ2-1	ATSSQKTSGAYNEQF
TRBV6-6	TRBJ2-2	ASSYSPETGDTGELF
TRBV4-1	TRBJ1-5	ASSQVNMGFWGNQPQH
TRBV5-1	TRBJ2-2	ASVPGTGENTGELF
TRBV11-2	TRBJ1-4	ASSLGTATNEKLF
TRBV28	TRBJ2-7	ASSLIWTARGSSYEQY
TRBV5-1	TRBJ2-3	ASRVGTGSTDTQY
TRBV5-1	TRBJ2-2	ASSLMYLTGELF
TRBV7-2	TRBJ2-1	ASSLVSPLAGTYNEQF
TRBV7-2	TRBJ2-5	ASSLLPGGGMETQY
TRBV18	TRBJ1-6	ASSQQEESLSPLH
TRBV20-1	TRBJ1-2	SARGRQGLFYGYT
TRBV5-6	TRBJ1-6	ASSGEMGDNNSPLH
TRBV12-3/TRBV12-4	TRBJ2-7	ASSFIAGPRSSYEQY
TRBV12-3/TRBV12-4	TRBJ2-5	ASSFLSGGAQTQY
TRBV5-1	TRBJ2-7	ASSLGTSPGHEQY
TRBV7-2	TRBJ2-5	ASKSGGVETQY
TRBV5-6	TRBJ1-4	ASSFGGDEKLF
TRBV9	TRBJ2-7	ASSPNPTGVVQY
TRBV3-1	TRBJ1-2	ASSPGKTGPARNYGYT
TRBV5-1	TRBJ1-3	ASRAATGNTIY
TRBV3-1	TRBJ2-7	ASSQTGAINEQY
TRBV5-1	TRBJ1-4	ASSFQGAETNEKLF
TRBV5-1	TRBJ1-2	ASSLVEGREGYT
TRBV29-1	TRBJ2-7	IADGRECEQY
TRBV2	TRBJ1-2	ASKVGGFGYT
TRBV27	TRBJ1-2	ASSSGRGRNGYT
TRBV6-5	TRBJ1-1	ASSYTGEAF
TRBV6-6	TRBJ2-3	ASSLTSGGAGTDTQY
TRBV5-1	TRBJ2-7	ASGQGRGEQY
TRBV3-1	TRBJ2-5	ASSKRGAKQETQY
TRBV3-1	TRBJ2-2	ASSQVGTGQTGELF
TRBV20-1	TRBJ1-6	SAKSLFTLH
TRBV12-3/TRBV12-4	TRBJ2-1	ASSRTSGIHEQF
TRBV20-1	TRBJ2-3	SATQRGGLTDTQY